This is a list of T cell receptor beta chains from one sample in a study of blood T cell repertoires in COVID-19. Clones were read by immunoSEQ multiplex PCR, and TCRdb kept only the in-frame ones, dropping some. The sample lists under 85,000 clones; approximately 83% were seen once. Source material: peripheral blood. Every receptor here comes from a man younger than 45 with COVID-19, enrolled during active disease. CDR3s include the opening cysteine and the closing phenylalanine or tryptophan. D genes are given only for firm matches. Part of the rows lack a size; the others show once, few, many or a class for expanded clones.

d_call	clone_size	v_call	j_call	cdr3_aa	cdr3_nt
NA	NA	TRBV3-1/TRBV3-2	TRBJ1-2	CASSQAAGKAYGYTF	TGTGCCAGCAGCCAAGCGGCCGGGAAGGCCTATGGCTACACCTTC
NA	NA	TRBV28	TRBJ1-6	CASSFGSQALHF	TGTGCCAGCAGTTTCGGGTCACAGGCCCTCCACTTT
NA	once	TRBV19	TRBJ1-1	CASKGQGRNTEAFF	TGTGCCAGTAAAGGGCAGGGGAGGAACACTGAAGCTTTCTTT
TRBD1	NA	TRBV30	TRBJ1-5	CAWSYSDRDIQPQHF	TGTGCCTGGAGTTACTCAGACAGGGATATTCAGCCCCAGCATTTT
NA	NA	TRBV14	TRBJ1-4	CASSRTSAGLNEKLFF	TGTGCCAGCAGCCGAACCTCGGCGGGCCTGAATGAAAAACTGTTTTTT
TRBD1	NA	TRBV30	TRBJ2-1	CAWTPGQLNNEQFF	TGTGCCTGGACCCCGGGACAGCTTAACAATGAGCAGTTCTTC
NA	few	TRBV19	TRBJ2-6	CASRGGAGANVLTF	TGTGCCAGTAGGGGCGGGGCTGGGGCCAACGTCCTGACTTTC
NA	NA	TRBV10-3	TRBJ2-3	CAIRTGEGVNSDTQYF	TGTGCCATCAGGACCGGCGAGGGTGTAAATTCGGATACGCAGTATTTT
TRBD1	NA	TRBV7-2	TRBJ1-1	CASSWTGNTEAFF	TGTGCCAGCAGTTGGACAGGGAACACTGAAGCTTTCTTT
NA	NA	TRBV6-5	TRBJ2-3	CASSYGGLSRDTQYF	TGTGCCAGCAGTTACGGGGGACTTAGCAGGGATACGCAGTATTTT
NA	NA	TRBV28	TRBJ2-3	CASSPQGRADTQYF	TGTGCCAGCAGTCCCCAGGGCAGAGCAGATACGCAGTATTTT
TRBD2	NA	TRBV5-4	TRBJ2-1	CASSDRTSGNEQFF	TGTGCCAGCAGCGACCGGACTAGCGGAAATGAGCAGTTCTTC
NA	NA	TRBV6-5	TRBJ1-4	CASSRSNEKLFF	TGTGCCAGCAGCAGAAGTAATGAAAAACTGTTTTTT
TRBD2	NA	TRBV30	TRBJ2-3	CARGLAGSDTQYF	TGTGCCCGAGGACTAGCGGGATCAGATACGCAGTATTTT
TRBD2	NA	TRBV9	TRBJ2-1	CASSPGGRNEQFF	TGTGCCAGCAGCCCGGGAGGCCGGAATGAGCAGTTCTTC
TRBD1	NA	TRBV5-1	TRBJ1-3	CASSLDWTGSSGNTIYF	TGCGCCAGCAGCTTGGATTGGACAGGTTCCTCTGGAAACACCATATATTTT
NA	NA	TRBV5-6	TRBJ1-6	CASSLVQADSPLHF	TGTGCCAGCAGCTTGGTCCAAGCGGATTCACCCCTCCACTTT
NA	NA	TRBV4-1	TRBJ1-1	CASSQVRGYMGTEAFF	TGCGCCAGCAGCCAAGTCCGGGGATATATGGGCACTGAAGCTTTCTTT
NA	once	TRBV27	TRBJ2-6	CASSLFTGNSGANVLTF	TGTGCCAGCAGTTTATTCACAGGGAACTCTGGGGCCAACGTCCTGACTTTC
NA	NA	TRBV28	TRBJ1-2	CARGDYGYTF	TGTGCCAGAGGGGACTATGGCTACACCTTC
NA	once	TRBV19	TRBJ1-6	CASSLLGGSPLHF	TGTGCCAGTAGTCTCCTCGGGGGGTCACCCCTCCACTTT
TRBD2	once	TRBV28	TRBJ2-7	CASSLSASGTYEQYF	TGTGCCAGCAGTTTATCGGCTAGCGGGACGTACGAGCAGTACTTC
NA	NA	TRBV5-6	TRBJ1-1	CASSPDWGTSTEAFF	TGTGCCAGCAGCCCGGACTGGGGGACATCCACTGAAGCTTTCTTT
TRBD2	NA	TRBV13	TRBJ2-1	CASSLGGRGEQFF	TGTGCCAGCAGCTTAGGCGGGAGGGGTGAGCAGTTCTTC
NA	NA	TRBV5-5	TRBJ1-3	CASSSLVSGNTIYF	TGTGCCAGCAGCTCACTTGTCTCTGGAAACACCATATATTTT
NA	NA	TRBV6-5	TRBJ1-2	CASSSPSGHHF	TGTGCCAGCAGTTCGCCTTCCGGACACCACTTC
NA	few	TRBV11-3	TRBJ1-1	CASSLGRTTNTEAFF	TGTGCCAGCAGCTTAGGCAGAACCACGAACACTGAAGCTTTCTTT
NA	NA	TRBV18	TRBJ2-7	CASSPPTGYSYEQYF	TGTGCCAGCTCACCACCGACAGGCTACTCCTACGAGCAGTACTTC
NA	few	TRBV7-8	TRBJ1-3	CASSLRQAKGNTIYF	TGTGCCAGCAGCCTCCGACAGGCTAAAGGAAACACCATATATTTT
TRBD1	NA	TRBV15	TRBJ2-7	CATSRGQGLGHEQYF	TGTGCCACCAGCAGAGGACAGGGGTTAGGCCACGAGCAGTACTTC
NA	NA	TRBV6-6	TRBJ1-1	CASSYSEEAFF	TGTGCCAGCAGTTACTCAGAGGAAGCTTTCTTT
NA	NA	TRBV12-3/TRBV12-4	TRBJ1-1	CASSLVTADEAFF	TGTGCCAGCAGTTTGGTTACTGCGGATGAAGCTTTCTTT
TRBD2	NA	TRBV7-9	TRBJ2-1	CASSFSGPEQFF	TGTGCCAGCAGCTTTAGCGGGCCTGAGCAGTTCTTC
NA	few	TRBV7-6	TRBJ1-4	CASSLIRAGGTNEKLFF	TGTGCCAGCAGCTTAATACGGGCGGGGGGAACTAATGAAAAACTGTTTTTT
NA	NA	TRBV30	TRBJ1-2	CAWSQGHGYGYTF	TGTGCCTGGAGTCAGGGCCATGGCTATGGCTACACCTTC
NA	NA	TRBV3-1/TRBV3-2	TRBJ2-7	CASSPIDNLSHEQYF	TGTGCCAGCAGCCCGATTGACAATCTCTCCCACGAGCAGTACTTC
NA	NA	TRBV7-2	TRBJ2-7	CASSLAGTVGYEQYF	TGTGCCAGCAGCTTAGCCGGGACTGTGGGCTACGAGCAGTACTTC
NA	NA	TRBV20-1	TRBJ2-7	CSARRNHEQYF	TGCAGTGCTAGGAGAAACCACGAGCAGTACTTC
TRBD1	NA	TRBV5-4	TRBJ1-3	CASSFGGGTGGNTIYF	TGTGCCAGCAGCTTTGGTGGGGGGACAGGCGGAAACACCATATATTTT
TRBD1	few	TRBV19	TRBJ1-3	CASSSSRPGQLSGNTIYF	TGTGCCAGTAGTTCCTCCCGACCGGGACAGCTCTCTGGAAACACCATATATTTT
NA	NA	TRBV11-2	TRBJ1-5	CASSLEGQGPQHF	TGTGCCAGCAGCTTAGAAGGTCAGGGGCCCCAGCATTTT
TRBD2	NA	TRBV18	TRBJ2-5	CASSPRRGEQETQYF	TGTGCCAGCTCACCTCGGCGGGGGGAACAAGAGACCCAGTACTTC
TRBD2	NA	TRBV19	TRBJ2-7	CASSPLVLTSGISHEQYF	TGTGCCAGTAGTCCCCTGGTCCTAACTAGCGGGATTTCTCACGAGCAGTATTTC
TRBD2	NA	TRBV5-4	TRBJ2-7	CASSRPASGAWEQYF	TGTGCCAGCAGCCGACCTGCTAGCGGAGCCTGGGAGCAGTACTTC
TRBD2	NA	TRBV4-1	TRBJ2-1	CASSQGPNSLAGNEQFF	TGCGCCAGCAGCCAAGGCCCTAACTCCCTAGCGGGGAATGAGCAGTTCTTC
NA	NA	TRBV2	TRBJ2-7	CASRARAWGLVEQYF	TGTGCCAGCAGGGCCCGGGCCTGGGGACTGGTGGAGCAGTACTTC
TRBD1	NA	TRBV6-6	TRBJ1-1	CASSEKTGQNTEAFF	TGTGCCAGCAGTGAGAAGACAGGGCAGAACACTGAAGCTTTCTTT
TRBD2	NA	TRBV27	TRBJ2-5	CASSLVAGETQYF	TGTGCCAGCAGTCTCGTAGCGGGGGAGACCCAGTACTTC
TRBD1	NA	TRBV10-3	TRBJ1-4	CAIQGAGGEKLFF	TGTGCCATCCAGGGGGCAGGGGGAGAAAAACTGTTTTTT
TRBD1	NA	TRBV6-5	TRBJ1-4	CASSYRTGPNEKLFF	TGTGCCAGCAGTTACCGGACAGGGCCGAATGAAAAACTGTTTTTT
NA	once	TRBV11-2	TRBJ2-5	CASSLRETQYF	TGTGCCAGCAGCTTGAGGGAGACCCAGTACTTC
TRBD1	NA	TRBV28	TRBJ1-3	CASSLYWTGRGNTIYF	TGTGCCAGCAGTTTATATTGGACAGGTCGGGGAAACACCATATATTTT
TRBD1	NA	TRBV6-5	TRBJ1-4	CASRPQGRNEKLFF	TGTGCCAGCAGACCACAGGGGCGGAATGAAAAACTGTTTTTT
TRBD2	NA	TRBV29-1	TRBJ2-7	CSVLASGSYEQYF	TGCAGCGTTTTGGCTAGCGGGTCCTACGAGCAGTACTTC
TRBD2	NA	TRBV29-1	TRBJ2-5	CSVEGAGGRQETQYF	TGCAGCGTTGAAGGGGCGGGAGGGCGGCAAGAGACCCAGTACTTC
NA	NA	TRBV19	TRBJ2-1	CASSIGLAAYNEQFF	TGTGCCAGTAGTATCGGGCTAGCCGCCTACAATGAGCAGTTCTTC
TRBD1	once	TRBV5-1	TRBJ1-2	CASSPQGDGYTF	TGCGCCAGCAGCCCGCAGGGGGATGGCTACACCTTC